The text below deals with one TCR beta chain. CDR1 is MDHEN and CDR2 is SYDVKM in the germline V gene. This CDR3 comprises 14 residues. V shed 7 bases and J shed 0 bases, with 12 bases lying between them. This record belongs to a study of blood T cells in healthy people across ages. Then a second PCR, running roughly 7 to 11 cycles, was carried out with a sample-barcoded 5' primer and a J-beta primer mix. Each CDR3 protein gets one entry after TCRdb re-called the 5' RACE reads with MiXCR. This sample yields 1.5 million to 2 million distinct CDR3 sequences, of which under 30% are seen a single time; over 7% belongs to the top ten.

This TCR was recovered from a woman in her 30s in good health. The sample comprised blood. The genes are TRBV28 and TRBJ1-1; D is ambiguous. The CDR3 DNA reads as TGTGCCAGCACCTTAGGCGCGGTGAACACTGAAGCTTTCTTT. Amino acid sequence: CASTLGAVNTEAFF.